These T cell receptor beta chains were read from a single sample in a study of blood T cell repertoires in COVID-19. TCRdb keeps only in-frame clones here, not all; method: immunoSEQ multiplex PCR. The table lists hundreds of thousands of clones, 88% of them singletons. Sequencing input: PBMCs or T cells enriched from blood (not recorded which). The receptors derive from an older woman who had recovered from COVID-19. CDR3s include the opening cysteine and the closing phenylalanine or tryptophan. D genes are given only for firm matches. Clone size is shown for a subset of rows, as once, few, many or a class of expanded clone.

j_gene: TRBJ2-2
abundance: -
len: 12
d_gene: -
v_gene: TRBV27
CDR3nt: TGTGCCAGCAGTTTGAGAACCGGGGAGCTGTTTTTT
CDR3aa: CASSLRTGELFF

j_gene: TRBJ1-5
abundance: -
len: 18
d_gene: TRBD1
v_gene: TRBV4-1
CDR3nt: TGCGCCAGCAGCCAAGGGAGACAGGGGGCTCATAGCAATCAGCCCCAGCATTTT
CDR3aa: CASSQGRQGAHSNQPQHF

j_gene: TRBJ1-1
abundance: -
len: 14
d_gene: -
v_gene: TRBV19
CDR3nt: TGTGCCAGTAGTAGCCCGTGGGGGGGCACTGAAGCTTTCTTT
CDR3aa: CASSSPWGGTEAFF

j_gene: TRBJ2-7
abundance: -
len: 16
d_gene: -
v_gene: TRBV3-1/TRBV3-2
CDR3nt: TGTGCCAGCAGCCAAGATAAGAGGGCTAGCGTCTACGAGCAGTACTTC
CDR3aa: CASSQDKRASVYEQYF

j_gene: TRBJ1-1
abundance: -
len: 15
d_gene: -
v_gene: TRBV7-2
CDR3nt: TGTGCCTCCATATTAGGCGGGGTCATGAACACTGAAGCTTTCTTT
CDR3aa: CASILGGVMNTEAFF

j_gene: TRBJ1-2
abundance: -
len: 12
d_gene: TRBD1
v_gene: TRBV30
CDR3nt: TGTGCCTGGAGAGGGGACAGGGGCGGCTACACCTTC
CDR3aa: CAWRGDRGGYTF

j_gene: TRBJ1-2
abundance: -
len: 16
d_gene: -
v_gene: TRBV1
CDR3nt: TGCACCAGCAGCCAAGAACCCGGGTCTAATAACTATGGCTACACCTTC
CDR3aa: CTSSQEPGSNNYGYTF

j_gene: TRBJ2-2
abundance: -
len: 14
d_gene: -
v_gene: TRBV27
CDR3nt: TGTGCCAGCAGTACCCGCCTCTTCGGCGGGGAGCTGTTTTTT
CDR3aa: CASSTRLFGGELFF

j_gene: TRBJ2-7
abundance: -
len: 12
d_gene: TRBD1
v_gene: TRBV7-9
CDR3nt: TGTGCCGGTGGACAGGGGGCAAGCGAGCAGTACTTC
CDR3aa: CAGGQGASEQYF

j_gene: TRBJ1-3
abundance: -
len: 15
d_gene: -
v_gene: TRBV5-1
CDR3nt: TGCGCCAGCAGCTTTTCCGGGGGTTCTGGAAACACCATATATTTT
CDR3aa: CASSFSGGSGNTIYF

j_gene: TRBJ2-2
abundance: -
len: 14
d_gene: -
v_gene: TRBV5-6
CDR3nt: TGTGCCAGCAGCTTGGGCGGCCCCCGCGGGGAGCTGTTTTTT
CDR3aa: CASSLGGPRGELFF

j_gene: TRBJ2-6
abundance: -
len: 17
d_gene: -
v_gene: TRBV27
CDR3nt: TGTGCCAGCAGTTTAAGTCAGGGGGAGGCTGGGGCCAACGTCCTGACTTTC
CDR3aa: CASSLSQGEAGANVLTF

j_gene: TRBJ2-2
abundance: -
len: 14
d_gene: TRBD1
v_gene: TRBV5-1
CDR3nt: TGCGCCAGCAGGCGACAGGGGGACACCGGGGAGCTGTTTTTT
CDR3aa: CASRRQGDTGELFF

j_gene: TRBJ2-4
abundance: -
len: 16
d_gene: TRBD1
v_gene: TRBV5-1
CDR3nt: TGCGCCAGCAGCTCCGGACAGGGAATAGCCAAAAACATTCAGTACTTC
CDR3aa: CASSSGQGIAKNIQYF

j_gene: TRBJ2-3
abundance: once
len: 15
d_gene: -
v_gene: TRBV25-1
CDR3nt: TGTGCCAGCAGTGCCCCAGGGGCCTTCACAGATACGCAGTATTTT
CDR3aa: CASSAPGAFTDTQYF

j_gene: TRBJ2-1
abundance: few
len: 16
d_gene: TRBD2
v_gene: TRBV6-6
CDR3nt: TGTGCCAGCAGTTCCATTAGCGGGGCCTCCTACAATGAGCAGTTCTTC
CDR3aa: CASSSISGASYNEQFF

j_gene: TRBJ1-6
abundance: -
len: 14
d_gene: -
v_gene: TRBV7-2
CDR3nt: TGTGCCAGCAGACCCGGAGGCGTCAATTCACCCCTCCACTTT
CDR3aa: CASRPGGVNSPLHF

j_gene: TRBJ2-5
abundance: -
len: 20
d_gene: TRBD1
v_gene: TRBV11-2
CDR3nt: TGTGCCAGCAGCTTAGACCCCCCCCAGGGGGCTAAATGGGGAGAAGAGACCCAGTACTTC
CDR3aa: CASSLDPPQGAKWGEETQYF

j_gene: TRBJ2-3
abundance: once
len: 13
d_gene: -
v_gene: TRBV12-3/TRBV12-4
CDR3nt: TGTGCCAGCAGTTATCTAACCACAGATACGCAGTATTTT
CDR3aa: CASSYLTTDTQYF

j_gene: TRBJ1-1
abundance: once
len: 14
d_gene: -
v_gene: TRBV20-1
CDR3nt: TGCAGTGCTAGTCGGGGAAATATGAACACTGAAGCTTTCTTT
CDR3aa: CSASRGNMNTEAFF

j_gene: TRBJ1-1
abundance: -
len: 13
d_gene: -
v_gene: TRBV12-5
CDR3nt: TGTGCTAGTGGCGGACAGTTGAACACTGAAGCTTTCTTT
CDR3aa: CASGGQLNTEAFF

j_gene: TRBJ2-1
abundance: -
len: 15
d_gene: -
v_gene: TRBV27
CDR3nt: TGTGCCAGCAGCCTTTCTAGCGAGGGGGGGGGTGAGCAGTTCTTC
CDR3aa: CASSLSSEGGGEQFF

j_gene: TRBJ1-2
abundance: -
len: 14
d_gene: -
v_gene: TRBV6-5
CDR3nt: TGTGCCAGCAGTTCGGACAGCCTTAACTATGGCTACACCTTC
CDR3aa: CASSSDSLNYGYTF

j_gene: TRBJ1-6
abundance: -
len: 19
d_gene: TRBD1
v_gene: TRBV10-3
CDR3nt: TGTGCCATCAGTTTTGGACGTCTGGGGATCACAGGGGACAATTCACCCCTCCACTTT
CDR3aa: CAISFGRLGITGDNSPLHF

j_gene: TRBJ2-2
abundance: -
len: 18
d_gene: TRBD2
v_gene: TRBV7-9
CDR3nt: TGTGCCAGCAGCCGGTCCCCAGCGGGGGGGTCGAACACCGGGGAGCTGTTTTTT
CDR3aa: CASSRSPAGGSNTGELFF

j_gene: TRBJ2-1
abundance: -
len: 12
d_gene: -
v_gene: TRBV4-1
CDR3nt: TGCGCCAGCAGCCAAGCCGACAATGAGCAGTTCTTC
CDR3aa: CASSQADNEQFF

j_gene: TRBJ2-1
abundance: once
len: 14
d_gene: -
v_gene: TRBV6-5
CDR3nt: TGTGCCAGCAGCTCTCTGACGGGGTACAATGAGCAGTTCTTC
CDR3aa: CASSSLTGYNEQFF

j_gene: TRBJ1-2
abundance: -
len: 14
d_gene: TRBD1
v_gene: TRBV25-1
CDR3nt: TGTGCCAGCAGTGAGCCCGGACAGGTGGGCGGCTACACCTTC
CDR3aa: CASSEPGQVGGYTF

j_gene: TRBJ1-2
abundance: -
len: 13
d_gene: -
v_gene: TRBV28
CDR3nt: TGTGCCAGCAGTTCTACAGGGTCCTATGGCTACACCTTC
CDR3aa: CASSSTGSYGYTF

j_gene: TRBJ2-5
abundance: -
len: 15
d_gene: -
v_gene: TRBV4-1
CDR3nt: TGCGCCAGCAGCCCCCGGGGGAGGTGGGAAGAGACCCAGTACTTC
CDR3aa: CASSPRGRWEETQYF

j_gene: TRBJ2-1
abundance: -
len: 13
d_gene: TRBD1
v_gene: TRBV7-7
CDR3nt: TGTGCCAGCAGCCGGGACAGGGTAAATGAGCAGTTCTTC
CDR3aa: CASSRDRVNEQFF

j_gene: TRBJ1-2
abundance: -
len: 15
d_gene: TRBD1
v_gene: TRBV2
CDR3nt: TGTGCCAGCAAAGATTCCGGGACAGACATCTATGGCTACACCTTC
CDR3aa: CASKDSGTDIYGYTF

j_gene: TRBJ2-2
abundance: -
len: 19
d_gene: TRBD2
v_gene: TRBV7-2
CDR3nt: TGTGCCAGCAGCTTCAAGACTAGCGGGGGGGCCGGGGGGACCGGGGAGCTGTTTTTT
CDR3aa: CASSFKTSGGAGGTGELFF

j_gene: TRBJ1-1
abundance: -
len: 16
d_gene: -
v_gene: TRBV5-1
CDR3nt: TGCGCCAGCAGCCCTCAGACAGAGCTCATGAACACTGAAGCTTTCTTT
CDR3aa: CASSPQTELMNTEAFF

j_gene: TRBJ1-5
abundance: -
len: 15
d_gene: TRBD1
v_gene: TRBV5-1
CDR3nt: TGCGCCAGCAGCCCCGGACAGGGAGTTAATCAGCCCCAGCATTTT
CDR3aa: CASSPGQGVNQPQHF

j_gene: TRBJ2-1
abundance: -
len: 15
d_gene: TRBD2
v_gene: TRBV6-5
CDR3nt: TGTGCCAGCAAAGGGCAAGCGGGGGGGCCGGATGAGCAGTTCTTC
CDR3aa: CASKGQAGGPDEQFF

j_gene: TRBJ2-2
abundance: -
len: 13
d_gene: TRBD1
v_gene: TRBV12-3/TRBV12-4
CDR3nt: TGTGCCAGCAGGACAGGGTACACCGGGGAGCTGTTTTTT
CDR3aa: CASRTGYTGELFF

j_gene: TRBJ1-1
abundance: once
len: 14
d_gene: -
v_gene: TRBV2
CDR3nt: TGTGCCAGCGCAAGGGGGGGTATGAACACTGAAGCTTTCTTT
CDR3aa: CASARGGMNTEAFF

j_gene: TRBJ2-1
abundance: -
len: 19
d_gene: TRBD2
v_gene: TRBV5-8
CDR3nt: TGTGCCAGCAGCTTGACTGAATTCCTGGCGGGGGGACGGTACAATGAGCAGTTCTTC
CDR3aa: CASSLTEFLAGGRYNEQFF

j_gene: TRBJ2-3
abundance: -
len: 14
d_gene: TRBD2
v_gene: TRBV5-1
CDR3nt: TGCGCCAGCAGCTTGATCGCGGGGGGGCGGACGCAGTATTTT
CDR3aa: CASSLIAGGRTQYF

j_gene: TRBJ1-1
abundance: -
len: 15
d_gene: TRBD1
v_gene: TRBV11-2
CDR3nt: TGTGCCAGCAGCTTAAAGGGGACAGGGGACACTGAAGCTTTCTTT
CDR3aa: CASSLKGTGDTEAFF

j_gene: TRBJ2-7
abundance: -
len: 11
d_gene: -
v_gene: TRBV10-3
CDR3nt: TGTGCCATCAGTACTCGCTACGAGCAGTACTTC
CDR3aa: CAISTRYEQYF

j_gene: TRBJ2-6
abundance: -
len: 19
d_gene: TRBD1
v_gene: TRBV19
CDR3nt: TGTGCCAGTAATCTTAGACGGGACAGGGGTACCTCTGGGGCCAACGTCCTGACTTTC
CDR3aa: CASNLRRDRGTSGANVLTF

j_gene: TRBJ1-1
abundance: -
len: 16
d_gene: TRBD1
v_gene: TRBV11-2
CDR3nt: TGTGCCAGCAGCTTAGTACGTGGGACAGAGAACACTGAAGCTTTCTTT
CDR3aa: CASSLVRGTENTEAFF

j_gene: TRBJ2-7
abundance: -
len: 13
d_gene: TRBD1
v_gene: TRBV12-3/TRBV12-4
CDR3nt: TGTGCCAGCAGACGGACAGGGGCAGGGGAGCAGTACTTC
CDR3aa: CASRRTGAGEQYF

j_gene: TRBJ2-7
abundance: -
len: 15
d_gene: -
v_gene: TRBV6-5
CDR3nt: TGTGCCAGCAGTTACCGGCAGGGTGGCACCTACGAGCAGTACTTC
CDR3aa: CASSYRQGGTYEQYF

j_gene: TRBJ1-4
abundance: few
len: 14
d_gene: -
v_gene: TRBV3-1/TRBV3-2
CDR3nt: TGTGCCAGCAGCCAGAAGGGGATAAATGAAAAACTGTTTTTT
CDR3aa: CASSQKGINEKLFF

j_gene: TRBJ2-2
abundance: once
len: 17
d_gene: -
v_gene: TRBV14
CDR3nt: TGTGCCAGCAGCCAGAGGCATGACGGGGCGAACACCGGGGAGCTGTTTTTT
CDR3aa: CASSQRHDGANTGELFF

j_gene: TRBJ1-6
abundance: -
len: 16
d_gene: -
v_gene: TRBV6-2/TRBV6-3
CDR3nt: TGTGCCAGCAGTTCAAAGATTTGGGCCGGGAGTTCACCCCTCCACTTT
CDR3aa: CASSSKIWAGSSPLHF

j_gene: TRBJ2-2
abundance: -
len: 19
d_gene: -
v_gene: TRBV4-2
CDR3nt: TGTGCCAGCAGCCAACCATTTAGCGGACATCCCCTAAACACCGGGGAGCTGTTTTTT
CDR3aa: CASSQPFSGHPLNTGELFF

j_gene: TRBJ2-4
abundance: -
len: 15
d_gene: TRBD2
v_gene: TRBV28
CDR3nt: TGTGCCAGCAGTTGGACTAGCGGGGGGAAAAACATTCAGTACTTC
CDR3aa: CASSWTSGGKNIQYF

j_gene: TRBJ1-2
abundance: -
len: 14
d_gene: TRBD1
v_gene: TRBV14
CDR3nt: TGTGCCAGCAGCACCCTGGGACAGGGATATGGCTACACCTTC
CDR3aa: CASSTLGQGYGYTF

j_gene: TRBJ1-2
abundance: once
len: 15
d_gene: -
v_gene: TRBV10-3
CDR3nt: TGTGCCATCACCCCCCGCGGCAGCCTTGACTATGGCTACACCTTC
CDR3aa: CAITPRGSLDYGYTF